The 28 T cell receptor beta chains below were found in one sample sequenced in a study of cytomegalovirus exposure and HLA in healthy donors. The PCR contained 60 Vbeta and 13 Jbeta primers. The table came from immunoSEQ multiplex PCR; TCRdb's copy has only in-frame clones and leaves some out. There are approximately 110,000 clones in the sample; approximately 81% occur only once, and more than 2% lies in the top ten. Source material: PBMCs. The source is a woman in her 30s in good health and CMV-seronegative.

The V and J genes are TRBV5-1 and TRBJ2-7; 9 bases match TRBD1. J gave up 1 base and V 5 bases, and 22 bases lay outside the gene matches. CDR1 is SGHRS and CDR2 is YFSETQ in the germline V gene. The CDR3 spans 20 residues. The CDR3 DNA sequence: TGCGCCAGCAGACGCTCTCTACGTCGATCCGGGACAGGGCTTTCCTACGAGCAGTACTTC. It is translated as CASRRSLRRSGTGLSYEQYF.

This chain uses TRBV7-2 with TRBJ1-5; D is undetermined. Between the trimmed V and J ends, which lost 0 bases and 0 bases, there was a span of 9 bases. This CDR3 is built from 16 residues. CDR1 and CDR2 (germline): SGHTA, FQGNSA. This chain's CDR3 is CASSLAAGYSNQPQHF. CDR3 DNA sequence: TGTGCCAGCAGCTTAGCGGCAGGATATAGCAATCAGCCCCAGCATTTT.

The chain links TRBV9 to TRBJ2-4, with D possibly TRBD1 on 5 matching bases. This CDR3 region has 16 residues. Per the germline V gene, CDR1 is SGDLS and CDR2 is YYNGEE. Deletions cut 0 bases from V and 2 bases from J, with 12 bases between. The DNA of the CDR3 is TGTGCCAGCAGCGTAGCAGGGTGGACAACCAAAAACATTCAGTACTTC. It codes for CASSVAGWTTKNIQYF. Variable domain in full (rest from reference TRBV9 and TRBJ2-4): DSGVTQTPKHLITATGQRVTLRCSPRSGDLSVYWYQQSLDQGLQFLIQYYNGEERAKGNILERFSAQQFPDLHSELNLSSLELGDSALYFCASSVAGWTTKNIQYFGAGTRLSVL.

The chain carries TRBV14 and TRBJ2-1; TRBD1 agrees at 7 bases. This CDR3 is built from 15 residues. V lost 3 bases and J lost 7; bases outside the gene matches: 9. CDR1 is SGHDN, CDR2 FVKESK, per germline. CDR3: CASSQRGPSVNEQFF. CDR3 sequence (DNA): TGTGCCAGCAGCCAGAGGGGGCCATCAGTTAATGAGCAGTTCTTC. The entire variable domain, with the rest obtained from reference TRBV14 and TRBJ2-1, is as follows: EAGVTQFPSHSVIEKGQTVTLRCDPISGHDNLYWYRRVMGKEIKFLLHFVKESKQDESGMPNNRFLAERTGGTYSTLKVQPAELEDSGVYFCASSQRGPSVNEQFFGPGTRLTVL.

This clone has only one observation. This chain links TRBV5-6 with TRBJ1-2, with D possibly matching TRBD1 (6 bases). V lost 2 bases and J 2 bases, leaving 13 bases between the germline ends. The CDR3 is made up of 15 amino acids. CDR1 and CDR2 (germline): SGHDT, YYEEEE. CDR3: CASSLGDRRNYGYTF. Written as DNA, the CDR3 is TGTGCCAGCAGCTTAGGAGACAGGAGAAACTATGGCTACACCTTC.

V gene TRBV28 combines with J gene TRBJ2-1, with TRBD2 identical over 10 bases. This CDR3 has 14 amino acids. Trimming at V came to 4 bases and at J to 7 bases, leaving 4 bases not matched to a gene. Germline assignment: CDR1 MDHEN and CDR2 SYDVKM. The CDR3 DNA sequence: TGTGCCAGCAGTTCCAGCGGGAGGGTTAATGAGCAGTTCTTC. Its protein is CASSSSGRVNEQFF.

A single count supports this clone. This chain joins TRBV5-1 and TRBJ1-2; D might be TRBD1 (5 bases). CDR3 size: 14 residues. V lost 5 bases, J lost 8 bases, and 19 bases lay in between. Germline V lookup: CDR1 SGHRS, CDR2 YFSETQ. The CDR3 spells CASRATGGNLGYTF. In DNA, the CDR3 is TGCGCCAGCAGGGCCACAGGAGGGAATCTGGGCTACACCTTC.

This CDR3 is CASSPRQLSNTEAFF. The CDR3 nucleotides are TGTGCCAGCAGCCCCAGACAGCTTTCGAACACTGAAGCTTTCTTT. The chain couples TRBV7-9 to TRBJ1-1; tentative D call: TRBD1 (5 bases). The germline V gene has CDR1 SEHNR and CDR2 FQNEAQ (reference sequence). The V and J ends lost 5 bases and 1 base respectively, with 14 bases between them. This CDR3 has 15 amino acids.

The rearrangement links TRBV7-2 to TRBJ1-1; 8 bases are shared with TRBD1. The CDR3 runs 15 residues. V lost 0 bases, J lost 4 bases, and 4 bases stayed unmatched. Germline V gene sequence: CDR1 SGHTA, CDR2 FQGNSA. CDR3 coding DNA: TGTGCCAGCAGCTTAGCGGCGCAGGGGGCCACTGAAGCTTTCTTT. It encodes CASSLAAQGATEAFF.

V and J are TRBV2 and TRBJ1-2, with unresolved D. Germline CDR1 SNHLY, CDR2 FYNNEI. V was trimmed by 6 bases and J by 2 bases, leaving 13 bases between them. The CDR3 extends over 14 amino acids. CDR3 protein: CASSGVVRNYGYTF. CDR3 in DNA: TGTGCCAGCAGCGGAGTGGTGAGAAACTATGGCTACACCTTC.

The genes are TRBV19 and TRBJ2-1; 15 nucleotides agree with TRBD2. With V trimmed by 1 base and J by 7 bases, 5 bases remained unmatched. Germline V gene data show CDR1 as LNHDA and CDR2 as SQIVND (reference sequence). The CDR3 spans 17 residues. CDR3 DNA sequence: TGTGCCAGTAGTATAGCCGGACTAGCGGGAGGGTTGAATGAGCAGTTCTTC. Its translation is CASSIAGLAGGLNEQFF.

This clone has a single count. V and J are TRBV19 and TRBJ1-2; 10 bases agree with TRBD1. Trimming cost V 8 bases and J 10 bases; bases outside gene matches: 16. The CDR3 is 15 residues long. Germline V gene lookup returns CDR1 LNHDA and CDR2 SQIVND (reference sequence). DNA for the CDR3: TGTGCCAGTTTTTCCGCCGGGACAGGGGCCCGTCTCTACACCTTC. It is translated as CASFSAGTGARLYTF.

The gene calls are TRBV28 and TRBJ1-1; maybe TRBD1 (5 bases). The germline V gene has CDR1 MDHEN and CDR2 SYDVKM. V lost 8 bases and J lost 0, with 7 bases in between. The CDR3 is 12 amino acids. CDR3 sequence reads: CASRQLNTEAFF. CDR3 coding DNA: TGTGCCAGCCGACAGTTGAACACTGAAGCTTTCTTT.

The chain is built from TRBV7-2 and TRBJ2-5; D remains unclear. The DNA end favors TRBJ2-7, so the J call may be wrong. CDR3 length: 13 residues. From germline, CDR1 is SGHTA and CDR2 FQGNSA. The CDR3, as DNA: TGTGCCAGCAGATTTAGAAGCTCCTACGAGCAGTACTTC. Translating it yields CASRFRSSYEQYF.

The chain joins TRBV10-3 to TRBJ2-3; D is ambiguous. The germline gives CDR1 ENHRY, CDR2 SYGVKD. The CDR3 has 17 amino acids. Trimming left V 11 bases short and J 1 base short, with 25 bases between. CDR3 in amino acids: CASQAPLDGSGTDTQYF. The CDR3 DNA reads TGTGCCTCCCAGGCCCCCCTGGATGGGTCTGGCACAGATACGCAGTATTTT.

The CDR3 loop is CALRGTGELFF. The CDR3 coding sequence is TGTGCCCTCCGAGGCACCGGGGAGCTGTTTTTT. This rearrangement joins TRBV19 to TRBJ2-2; D remains ambiguous. This CDR3 is 11 amino acids long. Germline V gene lookup returns CDR1 LNHDA and CDR2 SQIVND (reference sequence). Deletions cut 11 bases from V and 4 bases from J, with 8 bases between.

The chain carries TRBV28 and TRBJ2-7; no reliable D call. Germline lookup yields CDR1 MDHEN and CDR2 SYDVKM. The germline V and J ends were trimmed by 2 bases and 6 bases, with 8 bases remaining between them. CDR3 length equals 12 residues. The DNA for the CDR3 is TGTGCCAGCAGTTTAAGGAGAAGCGAGCAGTACTTC. This translates into CASSLRRSEQYF.

The chain employs TRBV2 and TRBJ2-5; 14 bases map to TRBD2. This CDR3 has 16 amino acids. After removal of 6 bases from V and 3 bases from J, the junction contained 6 bases not matched to a gene. Germline V gene data show CDR1 as SNHLY and CDR2 as FYNNEI. CDR3 in DNA: TGTGCCAGCAGCCGAGGACTAGCGGGAGGTGAAGAGACCCAGTACTTC. This gives the protein CASSRGLAGGEETQYF.

The rearrangement uses TRBV10-3 and TRBJ1-5; TRBD1 matches at 10 bases. This CDR3 has 14 amino acids. Germline CDR1 reads ENHRY; CDR2 reads SYGVKD. With 7 bases clipped from V and 4 bases from J, the junction kept 4 bases outside the gene matches. CDR3 loop: CAINPGQGNQPQHF. CDR3 DNA: TGTGCCATCAACCCGGGACAGGGGAATCAGCCCCAGCATTTT.

The chain uses TRBV5-1 and TRBJ1-2; the D gene is possibly TRBD1 (5 bases). This CDR3 contains 14 residues. The V gene lost 0 bases and the J gene lost 7 bases, with 13 bases spanning the gap. CDR1 is SGHRS, CDR2 YFSETQ, per germline. Written as DNA, the CDR3 is TGCGCCAGCAGCTTGGAAGGGAAGGGGTTTGGCTACACCTTC. Amino acids: CASSLEGKGFGYTF.

The rearrangement links TRBV19 to TRBJ1-5, with D perhaps matching TRBD1 (5 bases). Trimming left V 3 bases short and J 4 bases short, with 13 bases between. Germline-derived CDR1 and CDR2 are LNHDA and SQIVND (reference sequence). This CDR3 spans 15 amino acids. The CDR3: CASSIGVQGNQPQHF. The CDR3 DNA follows: TGTGCCAGTAGTATTGGTGTCCAGGGTAATCAGCCCCAGCATTTT.

This rearrangement joins TRBV18 to TRBJ2-2; perhaps TRBD1 as D (6 bases). Germline-derived CDR1 and CDR2 are KGHSH and LQKENI. The CDR3 consists of 14 residues. V dropped 5 bases and J dropped 8 bases, with 15 bases sitting between them. The CDR3 sequence: CASSTSTGSGELFF. DNA for the CDR3: TGTGCCAGCTCAACGAGCACAGGGTCGGGGGAGCTGTTTTTT.

This chain uses TRBV10-3 with TRBJ2-1, with D unresolved. Germline CDR1 ENHRY, CDR2 SYGVKD. The CDR3 has 15 amino acids. Trimming cost V 3 bases and J 0 bases, with 9 bases left between them. CDR3 amino acids: CAISDRGSSYNEQFF. In DNA, the CDR3 is TGTGCCATCAGTGATCGCGGAAGCTCCTACAATGAGCAGTTCTTC.

This clone was seen more than once but under ten times. J is TRBJ2-1 and V is TRBV5-1; 7 bases agree with TRBD2. V lost 0 bases, J lost 2 bases, and 8 bases stayed unmatched. The CDR3 has 17 residues. Germline values: CDR1 SGHRS, CDR2 YFSETQ. The CDR3 loop is CASSLATKLATYNEQFF. DNA of the CDR3: TGCGCCAGCAGCTTGGCGACGAAACTAGCGACCTACAATGAGCAGTTCTTC. Together with reference TRBV5-1 and TRBJ2-1, the CDR3 gives the full variable domain: KAGVTQTPRYLIKTRGQQVTLSCSPISGHRSVSWYQQTPGQGLQFLFEYFSETQRNKGNFPGRFSGRQFSNSRSEMNVSTLELGDSALYLCASSLATKLATYNEQFFGPGTRLTVL.

This clone is categorized as medium-sized. The J gene is TRBJ2-7, the V gene TRBV5-1, with TRBD2 matching 10 bases. This CDR3 is built from 17 residues. The ends lost 8 bases at V and 4 bases at J; junction bases unmatched: 18. In germline, CDR1 is SGHRS, CDR2 YFSETQ. Here the CDR3 DNA reads TGCGCCAGTATGACAGCGAACGACCCTAGCGGGAGTTACGAGCAGTACTTC. This sequence encodes CASMTANDPSGSYEQYF.

This clone was seen just once. V usage is TRBV7-9 and J usage is TRBJ1-2, with D possibly matching TRBD1 (6 bases). Germline values: CDR1 SEHNR, CDR2 FQNEAQ (reference sequence). The CDR3 contains 14 residues. V dropped 5 bases and J dropped 8 bases, with 18 bases sitting between them. Here the CDR3 reads CASSVEQGTNGYTF. CDR3 nucleotide sequence: TGTGCCAGCAGCGTAGAACAGGGAACTAACGGCTACACCTTC.

V gene TRBV27 combines with J gene TRBJ2-7; D might be TRBD2 (5 bases). V lost 4 bases and J 3 bases, leaving 13 bases between the germline ends. The CDR3 is made up of 14 amino acids. Germline V lookup: CDR1 MNHEY, CDR2 SMNVEV (reference sequence). This CDR3 reads CASSYRADYYEQYF. CDR3 DNA: TGTGCCAGCAGTTATCGAGCGGATTACTACGAGCAGTACTTC.

This clone was observed once. V is TRBV29-1 and J is TRBJ2-3; 7 nucleotides align to TRBD2. The V and J ends lost 7 bases and 3 bases, in that order; junction bases with no gene match: 13. Per germline, CDR1 SQVTM and CDR2 ANQGSEA. This CDR3 comprises 15 residues. CDR3 coding DNA: TGCAGCGCCGAATTGAGCGGGAAGGGGACAGATACGCAGTATTTT. Translating it yields CSAELSGKGTDTQYF.